The rows below give T cell receptor beta chains drawn from one sample of a study of control samples from healthy donors and cancer patients. Profiling relied on immunoSEQ multiplex PCR, and the TCRdb table lists in-frame clones only, not all of them. The table shows under 450,000 clones, with 75% to 95% occurring only once. Sequences were obtained from PBMCs. The origin of the receptors is a man in his forties with head and neck cancer. The CDR3 runs from the conserved cysteine through the conserved F or W. A D gene is named only where the DNA matches it firmly. Expanded clones are given a class, and other clones once, few, many or no size at all.

d_call j_call v_call clone_size cdr3_aa cdr3_nt
NA TRBJ1-1 TRBV5-8 NA CASSLAGRAFF TGTGCCAGCAGCTTGGCCGGGAGGGCTTTCTTT
NA TRBJ2-1 TRBV28 NA CASSHPPAGLYNEQFF TGTGCCAGCTCCCACCCCCCAGCGGGCCTCTACAATGAGCAGTTCTTC
NA TRBJ1-1 TRBV27 NA CASSLSRGLMNTEAFF TGTGCCAGCAGTTTATCGAGGGGGTTAATGAACACTGAAGCTTTCTTT
NA TRBJ1-4 TRBV6-6 NA CASSYSEGLRWKLFF TGTGCCAGCAGTTACTCAGAGGGCCTCCGTTGGAAACTGTTTTTT
NA TRBJ2-1 TRBV27 NA CASSLPNGISSYNEQFF TGTGCCAGCAGTTTACCCAACGGAATTAGCTCCTACAATGAGCAGTTCTTC
NA TRBJ1-1 TRBV2 NA CALEKGRGTEAFF TGTGCCCTCGAGAAGGGCCGGGGCACTGAAGCTTTCTTT
NA TRBJ1-5 TRBV20-1 NA CSEGVNQPQHF TGCAGCGAGGGGGTTAATCAGCCCCAGCATTTT
NA TRBJ1-1 TRBV6-2/TRBV6-3 NA CASSLLNREGGTEAFF TGTGCCAGCAGTTTATTGAACAGGGAAGGAGGGACTGAAGCTTTCTTT
NA TRBJ2-4 TRBV18 NA CASSPPGSLAKNIQYF TGTGCCAGCTCACCACCAGGGAGTCTAGCCAAAAACATTCAGTACTTC
TRBD1 TRBJ1-5 TRBV24-1 NA CATSDTDRGFRDQPQHF TGTGCCACCAGTGACACGGACAGGGGGTTTCGTGATCAGCCCCAGCATTTT
NA TRBJ2-7 TRBV27 NA CASSWGTNYEQYF TGTGCCAGCAGTTGGGGGACCAACTACGAGCAGTACTTC
NA TRBJ2-1 TRBV7-8 NA CASNRVPYNEQFF TGTGCCAGCAATCGGGTTCCCTACAATGAGCAGTTCTTC
NA TRBJ2-7 TRBV15 NA CATSRQGSYEQYF TGTGCCACCAGCAGACAGGGCTCCTACGAGCAGTACTTC
NA TRBJ1-1 TRBV5-4 NA CASSGDVKPEAFF TGTGCCAGCAGCGGGGACGTCAAACCTGAAGCTTTCTTT
NA TRBJ2-3 TRBV5-6 NA CASSPENTDTQYF TGTGCCAGCAGCCCCGAAAACACAGATACGCAGTATTTT
NA TRBJ1-1 TRBV7-9 NA CASSLDQGSTEAFF TGTGCCAGCAGCTTAGATCAGGGCAGCACTGAAGCTTTCTTT
NA TRBJ1-6 TRBV30 NA CAWSTPYQLPNSPLHF TGTGCCTGGAGTACCCCTTACCAACTTCCGAATTCACCCCTCCACTTT
NA TRBJ2-2 TRBV2 NA CASRSGGVETGELFF TGTGCCAGCAGATCAGGCGGGGTCGAGACCGGGGAGCTGTTTTTT
NA TRBJ2-7 TRBV4-1 NA CASSPNEAYEQYF TGCGCCAGCAGCCCTAATGAGGCCTACGAGCAGTACTTC
TRBD1 TRBJ1-1 TRBV7-2 NA CASSPPGQADFTEAFF TGTGCCAGCAGCCCCCCGGGACAGGCCGATTTCACTGAAGCTTTCTTT
NA TRBJ2-5 TRBV2 NA CASSGPGVGETQYF TGTGCCAGCAGTGGGCCAGGAGTAGGGGAGACCCAGTACTTC
NA TRBJ1-2 TRBV27 NA CASSLNREGGYTF TGTGCCAGCAGTTTAAACAGGGAAGGGGGCTACACCTTC
NA TRBJ2-5 TRBV6-1 NA CASSETSDPETQYF TGTGCCAGCAGTGAAACTAGTGATCCGGAGACCCAGTACTTC
NA TRBJ1-1 TRBV18 once CASSMGVRYTEAFF TGTGCCAGCTCAATGGGGGTTCGGTACACTGAAGCTTTCTTT
NA TRBJ2-7 TRBV5-1 few CASSLGTGYEQYF TGCGCCAGCAGCTTGGGAACAGGCTACGAGCAGTACTTC